A single sample is the source of the 30 T cell receptor beta chains below, sequenced in a study of identifying expanded T cells in peripheral blood. Profiled with immunoSEQ multiplex PCR; TCRdb holds only in-frame clones, not every one. Counted here are some 96,000 clones, 88% occurring once; the ten biggest clones make up 5.5%. What was sequenced was blood. These receptors originate from a person aged 18-69 years in good health.

The CDR3 loop is CASRGDTQNNSPLHF. In nucleotides, the CDR3 is TGTGCCAGCAGGGGAGACACCCAAAATAATTCACCCCTCCACTTT. The gene calls are TRBV2 and TRBJ1-6, with D unresolved. V gave up 6 bases and J gave up 5 bases, with 14 bases separating them. The CDR3 covers 15 residues. From germline, CDR1 is SNHLY and CDR2 FYNNEI.

The rearrangement joins TRBV5-1 to TRBJ1-2; D call uncertain. This CDR3 contains 12 residues. Trimming took off 4 bases at V and 4 bases at J, with 8 bases between the two ends. The germline CDR1 and CDR2 sequences are SGHRS and YFSETQ. The CDR3 is CASSSTGYGYTF. The CDR3 DNA is TGCGCCAGCAGCAGCACCGGCTATGGCTACACCTTC.

The chain combines TRBV7-3 with TRBJ1-2; TRBD1 matches 9 bases. The germline V gene encodes CDR1 SGHTA and CDR2 FQGTGA. V was pared by 6 bases and J by 3 bases, with 8 bases of the junction left unmatched. This CDR3 spans 15 amino acids. CDR3 nucleotides: TGTGCCAGCAGTGACCCGGGACAGGGCGACTATGGCTACACCTTC. Translation gives CASSDPGQGDYGYTF.

The genes are TRBV9 and TRBJ2-1; 9 bases are a match to TRBD1. V lost 1 base, J lost 0 bases, and 2 bases stayed unmatched. The CDR3 consists of 16 residues. Germline assignment: CDR1 SGDLS and CDR2 YYNGEE. CDR3: CASSVLDRGSYNEQFF. In DNA, the CDR3 is TGTGCCAGCAGCGTATTGGACAGGGGCTCCTACAATGAGCAGTTCTTC.

This rearrangement joins TRBV10-3 to TRBJ2-7, with a possible D match to TRBD1 (6 bases). CDR3 length: 13 amino acids. The germline V and J ends were trimmed by 6 bases and 0 bases, with 9 bases remaining between them. Germline-derived CDR1 and CDR2 are ENHRY and SYGVKD. The CDR3 sequence: CAIRKGGSYEQYF. CDR3 sequence (DNA): TGTGCCATCAGGAAAGGGGGCTCCTACGAGCAGTACTTC.

This chain connects TRBV19 to TRBJ1-1; 10 positions match TRBD1. Germline V gene data show CDR1 as LNHDA and CDR2 as SQIVND (reference sequence). V lost 6 bases and J lost 4; bases outside the gene matches: 5. The CDR3 is made up of 14 amino acids. CDR3 coding DNA: TGTGCCAGTAGCGTGGGACAGGGGACCACTGAAGCTTTCTTT. This translates into CASSVGQGTTEAFF.

This clone appeared a single time. V and J are TRBV9 and TRBJ2-7; D ambiguous. Trimming took off 3 bases at V and 2 bases at J, with 6 bases between the two ends. The CDR3 totals 12 residues. The germline gives CDR1 SGDLS, CDR2 YYNGEE. CDR3 nucleotide sequence: TGTGCCAGCAGCGCCAATCCCTACGAGCAGTACTTC. As protein: CASSANPYEQYF.

This chain's CDR3 is CASSYPPPLNKEELFF. The DNA for the CDR3 is TGTGCCAGCAGTTACCCACCGCCCCTAAACAAGGAGGAACTGTTTTTT. The J gene is TRBJ1-4, the V gene TRBV6-6; D gene unclear. The V and J ends lost 2 bases and 12 bases respectively, with 22 bases between them. The CDR3 length is 16 residues. The germline V gene has CDR1 MNHNY and CDR2 SVGAGI (reference sequence).

V gene TRBV13 combines with J gene TRBJ2-2; D unclear. CDR1 and CDR2 from the germline V gene are PRHDT and FYEKMQ (reference sequence). Trimming shortened V by 3 bases and J by 0 bases, and 8 bases separated the two germline ends. CDR3 size: 15 residues. Here the CDR3 DNA reads TGTGCCAGCAGCTTTTTCAGGACGAACACCGGGGAGCTGTTTTTT. Translating it yields CASSFFRTNTGELFF.

V gene TRBV5-1 combines with J gene TRBJ2-4, with 9 bases that match TRBD1. In germline, CDR1 is SGHRS, CDR2 YFSETQ. With 5 bases clipped from V and 4 bases from J, the junction kept 7 bases outside the gene matches. This CDR3 is built from 15 residues. The CDR3 nucleotides are TGCGCCAGCAGTTCCGCCGGGACAGGGAAAAACATTCAGTACTTC. Protein: CASSSAGTGKNIQYF. Supplemented by reference TRBV5-1 and TRBJ2-4, the full variable domain reads KAGVTQTPRYLIKTRGQQVTLSCSPISGHRSVSWYQQTPGQGLQFLFEYFSETQRNKGNFPGRFSGRQFSNSRSEMNVSTLELGDSALYLCASSSAGTGKNIQYFGAGTRLSVL.

The genes are TRBV30 and TRBJ2-5; possible D gene TRBD1, 5 bases. Germline CDR1 and CDR2: GTSNPN and SVGIG (reference sequence). V lost 4 bases and J 4 bases, leaving 16 bases between the germline ends. The CDR3 is made up of 14 amino acids. The CDR3 DNA reads TGTGCCTGGATGGATAGGGGTCTTCGAGAGACCCAGTACTTC. Residues: CAWMDRGLRETQYF.

This rearrangement joins TRBV7-2 to TRBJ2-3; 8 positions agree with TRBD2. CDR3 length: 15 amino acids. J was trimmed by 4 bases and V by 7 bases; bases with no gene match: 10. CDR1 is SGHTA and CDR2 is FQGNSA in the germline V gene. CDR3 nucleotide sequence: TGTGCCAGCACCACCAGCGGGAGTCGGGCAGATACGCAGTATTTT. It yields the protein CASTTSGSRADTQYF.

The table lists this clone with a count of one. In DNA form, the CDR3 reads TGTGCCAGCAGTCTCCAACGGTCTCAGGGGGCAGGGACCTACGAGCAGTACTTC. This translates into CASSLQRSQGAGTYEQYF. V and J are TRBV27 and TRBJ2-5, with TRBD1 matching 8 bases. The assigned J gene may be wrong: the sequence end matches TRBJ2-7 better. This CDR3 contains 18 residues. Germline V lookup: CDR1 MNHEY, CDR2 SMNVEV (reference sequence).

The CDR3 protein is CASSLGLAGVEQYF. CDR3 nucleotide sequence: TGTGCCAGCAGCTTAGGGCTAGCGGGGGTCGAGCAGTACTTC. The chain uses TRBV7-9 and TRBJ2-7; 10 bases agree with TRBD2. Trimming at V came to 1 base and at J to 6 bases, leaving 3 bases not matched to a gene. This CDR3 has 14 amino acids. Germline CDR1 is SEHNR and CDR2 is FQNEAQ (reference sequence).

The rearrangement uses TRBV15 and TRBJ1-2, with D possibly TRBD1 on 5 matching bases. There are 16 residues in the CDR3. V was pared by 0 bases and J by 5 bases, with 16 bases between. Germline V gene sequence: CDR1 LNHNV, CDR2 YYDKDF (reference sequence). Written as DNA, the CDR3 is TGTGCCACCAGCAGAGATAATCCGGGGGTTTATTATGGCTACACCTTC. Its translation is CATSRDNPGVYYGYTF.

The chain couples TRBV2 to TRBJ2-7; D is undetermined. CDR3 length equals 12 residues. Trimming stripped 7 bases from V and 3 bases from J, with 10 bases between. The germline V gene encodes CDR1 SNHLY and CDR2 FYNNEI. The CDR3 coding sequence is TGTGCCAGCATAATCGGCAACTACGAGCAGTACTTC. Amino acid sequence: CASIIGNYEQYF.

The CDR3 nucleotides are TGTGCCAGCAGCTTCGAGGCGGTAGGCTACGAGCAGTACTTC. It yields the protein CASSFEAVGYEQYF. The gene calls are TRBV7-9 and TRBJ2-7; D is ambiguous. CDR3 size: 14 residues. The V end lost 3 bases, the J end lost 3 bases, and 12 bases lay between the germline ends. The germline V gene encodes CDR1 SEHNR and CDR2 FQNEAQ (reference sequence).

V and J are TRBV7-3 and TRBJ2-1; perhaps D is TRBD1 or TRBD2 (5 bases each). The CDR3 spans 14 residues. CDR1 and CDR2 from the germline V gene are SGHTA and FQGTGA. The V gene lost 6 bases and the J gene lost 0 bases, with 9 bases spanning the gap. CDR3 sequence (DNA): TGTGCCAGCAGTTCAGGGAGCTCCTACAATGAGCAGTTCTTC. Amino acids: CASSSGSSYNEQFF.

This sequence joins TRBV18 and TRBJ2-7; D unclear. Germline assignment: CDR1 KGHSH and CDR2 LQKENI. Trimming left V 2 bases short and J 6 bases short, with 17 bases between. This CDR3 region has 15 residues. The CDR3 DNA reads TGTGCCAGCTCACCAGGGGTTAGGGCCACGGCCGAGCAGTACTTC. Its translation is CASSPGVRATAEQYF.

The V call is TRBV7-2, the J call TRBJ2-3; D is possibly TRBD1 or TRBD2 (6 bases each). CDR3 size: 15 residues. Germline V lookup: CDR1 SGHTA, CDR2 FQGNSA. V shed 1 base and J shed 9 bases, with 17 bases lying between them. The CDR3, as DNA: TGTGCCAGCAGCTTAGTTAAAGGGGGGCCATGGACGCAGTATTTT. Translated: CASSLVKGGPWTQYF.

The rearrangement joins TRBV5-6 to TRBJ1-5; no clear D gene. Trimming removed 0 bases at V and 2 bases at J, with 6 bases between. Germline V gene data show CDR1 as SGHDT and CDR2 as YYEEEE. This CDR3 is 14 amino acids long. DNA of the CDR3: TGTGCCAGCAGCTTGGGGCTGGGCAATCAGCCCCAGCATTTT. As protein: CASSLGLGNQPQHF.

This clone was counted between two and nine times. The V call is TRBV9, the J call TRBJ2-7; the match to TRBD1 covers 7 bases. Germline CDR1 and CDR2: SGDLS and YYNGEE. After removal of 4 bases from V and 6 bases from J, the junction contained 4 bases not matched to a gene. CDR3 length equals 12 residues. For the CDR3, the DNA is TGTGCCAGCAGCCAGACAGGGCGCGAGCAGTACTTC. It specifies CASSQTGREQYF.

This clone was found once. The chain couples TRBV5-5 to TRBJ2-3; 9 bases are shared with TRBD2. In germline, CDR1 is SGHKS, CDR2 YYEKEE (reference sequence). Germline trimming cut 4 bases from V and 4 bases from J; bases unmatched to any gene: 10. The CDR3 contains 16 residues. CDR3 residues: CASSEAGTSFSDTQYF. CDR3 DNA: TGTGCCAGCAGCGAGGCCGGGACTAGCTTCTCAGATACGCAGTATTTT.

The J gene is TRBJ2-7, the V gene TRBV30; a weak D match, TRBD2 (5 bases). V was shortened by 5 bases and J by 0 bases, with 5 bases between the two germline ends. CDR1 and CDR2 (germline): GTSNPN, SVGIG (reference sequence). The CDR3 is made up of 11 amino acids. The CDR3 region has the DNA TGTGCCTGGGGAGGCTCCTACGAGCAGTACTTC. As protein: CAWGGSYEQYF. Combining the CDR3 with reference TRBV30 and TRBJ2-7 gives the whole variable domain SQTIHQWPATLVQPVGSPLSLECTVEGTSNPNLYWYRQAAGRGLQLLFYSVGIGQISSEVPQNLSASRPQDRQFILSSKKLLLSDSGFYLCAWGGSYEQYFGPGTRLTVT.

The J gene is TRBJ1-2, the V gene TRBV6-1; 7 nucleotides agree with TRBD1. V was clipped by 6 bases and J by 2 bases; unmatched bases: 3. CDR1 is MNHNS, CDR2 SASEGT, per germline. The CDR3 runs 13 residues. The CDR3 DNA sequence: TGTGCCAGCAGGCAACAGGGGAACTATGGCTACACCTTC. Residues: CASRQQGNYGYTF.

The chain links TRBV2 to TRBJ1-5; TRBD1 is a possible D gene (5 bases). CDR3 length equals 14 residues. Germline CDR1 reads SNHLY; CDR2 reads FYNNEI. With 6 bases removed from V and 3 bases from J, the gap between germline ends came to 12 bases. The CDR3 sequence: CASSLRGTNQPQHF. The CDR3 DNA follows: TGTGCCAGCAGCCTTCGAGGGACCAATCAGCCCCAGCATTTT. Variable domain in full (rest from reference TRBV2 and TRBJ1-5): EPEVTQTPSHQVTQMGQEVILRCVPISNHLYFYWYRQILGQKVEFLVSFYNNEISEKSEIFDDQFSVERPDGSNFTLKIRSTKLEDSAMYFCASSLRGTNQPQHFGDGTRLSIL.

The V gene is TRBV5-5, the J gene TRBJ1-4, with D perhaps matching TRBD1 (5 bases). Deletions cut 0 bases from V and 7 bases from J, with 13 bases between. The CDR3 length is 15 residues. CDR1 and CDR2 (germline): SGHKS, YYEKEE (reference sequence). The chain's CDR3 is CASSLGRADGEKLFF. The CDR3 DNA reads as TGTGCCAGCAGCTTGGGCAGGGCGGATGGTGAAAAACTGTTTTTT.

V is TRBV5-5 and J is TRBJ1-1; weak D call: TRBD1 (6 bases). With 4 bases removed from V and 5 bases from J, the gap between germline ends came to 15 bases. CDR1 and CDR2 from the germline V gene are SGHKS and YYEKEE (reference sequence). The CDR3 is made up of 14 amino acids. The DNA for the CDR3 is TGTGCCAGCAGCCCCGAGGGGGGTAGGACTGAAGCTTTCTTT. Encoded protein: CASSPEGGRTEAFF. Drawing the rest from reference TRBV5-5 and TRBJ1-1, the complete variable domain is DAGVTQSPTHLIKTRGQQVTLRCSPISGHKSVSWYQQVLGQGPQFIFQYYEKEERGRGNFPDRFSARQFPNYSSELNVNALLLGDSALYLCASSPEGGRTEAFFGQGTRLTVV.

The rearrangement links TRBV11-2 to TRBJ2-5, with 7 bases lining up with TRBD2. The CDR3 loop spans 16 amino acids. V trimming: 7 bases; J trimming: 4 bases; junction bases outside the gene matches: 15. CDR1 SGHAT and CDR2 FQNNGV come from the germline V gene. In DNA, the CDR3 is TGTGCCAGCACTCGTCCCCCCCGGGGGGATTTAGAGACCCAGTACTTC. It is translated as CASTRPPRGDLETQYF.

The chain carries TRBV5-1 and TRBJ1-1, with D hard to call. Germline-derived CDR1 and CDR2 are SGHRS and YFSETQ. The CDR3 covers 14 residues. Trimming shortened V by 2 bases and J by 6 bases, and 14 bases separated the two germline ends. DNA of the CDR3: TGCGCCAGCAGCTTTGAGGGTCCCCTATCTGAAGCTTTCTTT. Its protein is CASSFEGPLSEAFF.